A selection of T cell receptor beta chains follows, all from one sample in a study of beta chain features in type 1 diabetes. Sequenced by immunoSEQ multiplex PCR; TCRdb stores in-frame clones only, minus some. Here the sample spans about 330,000 clones, approximately 11% being singletons. Source material: naive CD4+ T cells from blood. The receptors derive from a woman in her twenties or thirties in good health. The CDR3 runs from the conserved cysteine through the conserved F or W. The D gene is left open where the match is weak. The size field is filled for only some rows; it gives once, few, many or a size class.

cdr3_nt: TGCGCCAGCAGCTACGGGGGCTCCTACGAGCAGTACTTC; cdr3_aa: CASSYGGSYEQYF; d_call: -; clone_size: few; cdr3_length: 13; j_call: TRBJ2-7; v_call: TRBV4-3
cdr3_nt: TGTGCCAGCAGCATAACAGGGGGGTACGAAAAACTGTTTTTT; cdr3_aa: CASSITGGYEKLFF; d_call: TRBD1; clone_size: few; cdr3_length: 14; j_call: TRBJ1-4; v_call: TRBV5-4
cdr3_nt: TGTGCCAGCAGCTTGACAGGAGAGATCACAACTAATGAAAAACTGTTTTTT; cdr3_aa: CASSLTGEITTNEKLFF; d_call: -; clone_size: few; cdr3_length: 17; j_call: TRBJ1-4; v_call: TRBV7-6
cdr3_nt: TGCGCCAGCAGCCAGGGCAGCAATCAGCCCCAGCATTTT; cdr3_aa: CASSQGSNQPQHF; d_call: -; clone_size: -; cdr3_length: 13; j_call: TRBJ1-5; v_call: TRBV4-3
cdr3_nt: TGTGCCAGTAGTATTCCGGGAGGGAGAACAGATACGCAGTATTTT; cdr3_aa: CASSIPGGRTDTQYF; d_call: TRBD2; clone_size: few; cdr3_length: 15; j_call: TRBJ2-3; v_call: TRBV19
cdr3_nt: TGTGCCAGTAGTGTGCCGGGGACAAGGGCGGCTTTCTTT; cdr3_aa: CASSVPGTRAAFF; d_call: -; clone_size: few; cdr3_length: 13; j_call: TRBJ1-1; v_call: TRBV19
cdr3_nt: TGTGCCAGCAGGACAGGGTCTGGGGAGACCCAGTACTTC; cdr3_aa: CASRTGSGETQYF; d_call: TRBD1; clone_size: few; cdr3_length: 13; j_call: TRBJ2-5; v_call: TRBV28
cdr3_nt: TGTGCCAGCAGCTCTGGAGGGACGGCGAACACTGAAGCTTTCTTT; cdr3_aa: CASSSGGTANTEAFF; d_call: -; clone_size: -; cdr3_length: 15; j_call: TRBJ1-1; v_call: TRBV7-3
cdr3_nt: TGTGCCAGCAGCACCCAGGGGGGATCTAATGAAAAACTGTTTTTT; cdr3_aa: CASSTQGGSNEKLFF; d_call: TRBD1; clone_size: few; cdr3_length: 15; j_call: TRBJ1-4; v_call: TRBV7-2
cdr3_nt: TGCGCCAGCAGCCAAGGGCCGGGGGAGGCCACTGAAGCTTTCTTT; cdr3_aa: CASSQGPGEATEAFF; d_call: -; clone_size: -; cdr3_length: 15; j_call: TRBJ1-1; v_call: TRBV4-3
cdr3_nt: TGCAGCGTTGTGTTGGCTCCGAGGGAGACCCAGTACTTC; cdr3_aa: CSVVLAPRETQYF; d_call: -; clone_size: many; cdr3_length: 13; j_call: TRBJ2-5; v_call: TRBV29-1
cdr3_nt: TGTGCCAGCAGCGCCGGGACAGGGTATGACTATGGCTACACCTTC; cdr3_aa: CASSAGTGYDYGYTF; d_call: TRBD1; clone_size: -; cdr3_length: 15; j_call: TRBJ1-2; v_call: TRBV5-4
cdr3_nt: TGTGCCAGCAGCGATACAGGGGGGAATGGAGGCTACACCTTC; cdr3_aa: CASSDTGGNGGYTF; d_call: TRBD1; clone_size: few; cdr3_length: 14; j_call: TRBJ1-2; v_call: TRBV7-2
cdr3_nt: TGTGCCATCAGGAAACTAGCGGGAGCTGTAGATACGCAGTATTTT; cdr3_aa: CAIRKLAGAVDTQYF; d_call: TRBD2; clone_size: few; cdr3_length: 15; j_call: TRBJ2-3; v_call: TRBV10-3
cdr3_nt: TGTGCCAGCAGCTTAGTAGGGAGGGCCTCCCACGAGCAGTACTTC; cdr3_aa: CASSLVGRASHEQYF; d_call: TRBD2; clone_size: -; cdr3_length: 15; j_call: TRBJ2-7; v_call: TRBV13
cdr3_nt: TGTGCCAGCAGCACCTCGAGAGTTACAGATACGCAGTATTTT; cdr3_aa: CASSTSRVTDTQYF; d_call: -; clone_size: few; cdr3_length: 14; j_call: TRBJ2-3; v_call: TRBV7-2
cdr3_nt: TGTGCCAGCAGCTCCGGAGGTGCTAGCAACTACGAGCAGTACTTC; cdr3_aa: CASSSGGASNYEQYF; d_call: -; clone_size: -; cdr3_length: 15; j_call: TRBJ2-7; v_call: TRBV28
cdr3_nt: TGTGCCAGCAGAGGACAGTTCTACGAGCAGTACTTC; cdr3_aa: CASRGQFYEQYF; d_call: -; clone_size: few; cdr3_length: 12; j_call: TRBJ2-7; v_call: TRBV27
cdr3_nt: TGTGCCAGCAGTTACGCGGGAGGGGGGGGCAATGAGCAGTTCTTC; cdr3_aa: CASSYAGGGGNEQFF; d_call: TRBD2; clone_size: -; cdr3_length: 15; j_call: TRBJ2-1; v_call: TRBV6-5
cdr3_nt: TGTGCCAGCAGGGACAGGAGCACAGATACGCAGTATTTT; cdr3_aa: CASRDRSTDTQYF; d_call: TRBD1; clone_size: few; cdr3_length: 13; j_call: TRBJ2-3; v_call: TRBV2
cdr3_nt: TGTGCCAGTAGTATCCAGGCTATATACAATGAGCAGTTCTTC; cdr3_aa: CASSIQAIYNEQFF; d_call: -; clone_size: few; cdr3_length: 14; j_call: TRBJ2-1; v_call: TRBV19
cdr3_nt: TGTGCCAGCAGCCCACAGGGGAGGCGAGAGACCCAGTACTTC; cdr3_aa: CASSPQGRRETQYF; d_call: -; clone_size: few; cdr3_length: 14; j_call: TRBJ2-5; v_call: TRBV7-3
cdr3_nt: TGTGCCTGGAGCAGACAGAACTACGAGCAGTACTTC; cdr3_aa: CAWSRQNYEQYF; d_call: -; clone_size: few; cdr3_length: 12; j_call: TRBJ2-7; v_call: TRBV30
cdr3_nt: TGTGCCAGCGGGGGGGCCACAGATACGCAGTATTTT; cdr3_aa: CASGGATDTQYF; d_call: -; clone_size: -; cdr3_length: 12; j_call: TRBJ2-3; v_call: TRBV6-6
cdr3_nt: TGTGCCAGTAGTAGATACCCAGGGGGCTTATTGGGCAACACTGAAGCTTTCTTT; cdr3_aa: CASSRYPGGLLGNTEAFF; d_call: TRBD1; clone_size: -; cdr3_length: 18; j_call: TRBJ1-1; v_call: TRBV19
cdr3_nt: TGTGCCAGCAGTGAAGAGCGCCGGATATATGGCTACACCTTC; cdr3_aa: CASSEERRIYGYTF; d_call: -; clone_size: -; cdr3_length: 14; j_call: TRBJ1-2; v_call: TRBV2
cdr3_nt: TGTGCCAGCAGCTTAGGTGGGGGGAGCCCCAATGAGCAGTTCTTC; cdr3_aa: CASSLGGGSPNEQFF; d_call: -; clone_size: few; cdr3_length: 15; j_call: TRBJ2-1; v_call: TRBV7-2
cdr3_nt: TGTGCCAGCAGTTCACAGGGACGGAGTGGCTACACCTTC; cdr3_aa: CASSSQGRSGYTF; d_call: -; clone_size: few; cdr3_length: 13; j_call: TRBJ1-2; v_call: TRBV28
cdr3_nt: TGTGCCAGCAGCTTAACCCAGGCAAAACAAGAGACCCAGTACTTC; cdr3_aa: CASSLTQAKQETQYF; d_call: -; clone_size: -; cdr3_length: 15; j_call: TRBJ2-5; v_call: TRBV7-9
cdr3_nt: TGTGCCAGCAGCCTTCTAGCGGAACCGGAGAAGACCCAGTACTTC; cdr3_aa: CASSLLAEPEKTQYF; d_call: TRBD2; clone_size: few; cdr3_length: 15; j_call: TRBJ2-5; v_call: TRBV4-2
cdr3_nt: TGTGCCACCAGCAGAGTGGAGGGATCGTCGGATCAGCCCCAGCATTTT; cdr3_aa: CATSRVEGSSDQPQHF; d_call: -; clone_size: few; cdr3_length: 16; j_call: TRBJ1-5; v_call: TRBV15
cdr3_nt: TGTGCCAGCAGCTTAGGGGAGAATAGAGAGACCCAGTACTTC; cdr3_aa: CASSLGENRETQYF; d_call: -; clone_size: -; cdr3_length: 14; j_call: TRBJ2-5; v_call: TRBV7-9
cdr3_nt: TGTGCCAGCAGCGTAGGTGGATGGGGCAGGTCGGGCCCAGATACGCAGTATTTT; cdr3_aa: CASSVGGWGRSGPDTQYF; d_call: -; clone_size: -; cdr3_length: 18; j_call: TRBJ2-3; v_call: TRBV9
cdr3_nt: TGTGCCAGCAGTCGGACTGGGAGGGGAGAGACCCAGTACTTC; cdr3_aa: CASSRTGRGETQYF; d_call: TRBD2; clone_size: few; cdr3_length: 14; j_call: TRBJ2-5; v_call: TRBV7-3
cdr3_nt: TGTGCCAGCAGCTTTTCCGACAGCTACGAGCAGTACTTC; cdr3_aa: CASSFSDSYEQYF; d_call: -; clone_size: few; cdr3_length: 13; j_call: TRBJ2-7; v_call: TRBV7-2
cdr3_nt: TGTGCCAGCAGCCTAGGGGGAGGACATAAGAATGAGCAGTTCTTC; cdr3_aa: CASSLGGGHKNEQFF; d_call: -; clone_size: few; cdr3_length: 15; j_call: TRBJ2-1; v_call: TRBV7-9
cdr3_nt: TGTGCCAGCAGCCAAGATCTTTCAACTAGCGGCTACAATGAGCAGTTCTTC; cdr3_aa: CASSQDLSTSGYNEQFF; d_call: TRBD2; clone_size: few; cdr3_length: 17; j_call: TRBJ2-1; v_call: TRBV4-2
cdr3_nt: TGTGCCAGCAGCTTAGTACTGTCAGGGATGGAGACCCAGTACTTC; cdr3_aa: CASSLVLSGMETQYF; d_call: -; clone_size: few; cdr3_length: 15; j_call: TRBJ2-5; v_call: TRBV7-3
cdr3_nt: TGTGCCAGCCAAGAGGAGTGGGAGCAGTACTTC; cdr3_aa: CASQEEWEQYF; d_call: -; clone_size: -; cdr3_length: 11; j_call: TRBJ2-7; v_call: TRBV7-9
cdr3_nt: TGTGCCAGCTGTCGGACAGCCAACACTGAAGCTTTCTTT; cdr3_aa: CASCRTANTEAFF; d_call: -; clone_size: -; cdr3_length: 13; j_call: TRBJ1-1; v_call: TRBV7-9
cdr3_nt: TGTGCCAGCTCCCGGACAGAGAACACTGAAGCTTTCTTT; cdr3_aa: CASSRTENTEAFF; d_call: -; clone_size: -; cdr3_length: 13; j_call: TRBJ1-1; v_call: TRBV18
cdr3_nt: TGTGCCAGCAGTGTTGCAGTTCAAGAGACCCAGTACTTC; cdr3_aa: CASSVAVQETQYF; d_call: -; clone_size: -; cdr3_length: 13; j_call: TRBJ2-5; v_call: TRBV6-1
cdr3_nt: TGTGCCAGCTCGCGACAGGCCGGCAATCAGCCCCAGCATTTT; cdr3_aa: CASSRQAGNQPQHF; d_call: -; clone_size: -; cdr3_length: 14; j_call: TRBJ1-5; v_call: TRBV18
cdr3_nt: TGTGCCTGGAAAAGGGGCGCTAACTATGGCTACACCTTC; cdr3_aa: CAWKRGANYGYTF; d_call: -; clone_size: few; cdr3_length: 13; j_call: TRBJ1-2; v_call: TRBV30
cdr3_nt: TGTGCCAGCAGCCTACTGGGCGGGGTCCAAGAGACCCAGTACTTC; cdr3_aa: CASSLLGGVQETQYF; d_call: -; clone_size: few; cdr3_length: 15; j_call: TRBJ2-5; v_call: TRBV7-3
cdr3_nt: TGTGCCAGCTCGACAGGGGTGGACACTGAAGCTTTCTTT; cdr3_aa: CASSTGVDTEAFF; d_call: TRBD1; clone_size: -; cdr3_length: 13; j_call: TRBJ1-1; v_call: TRBV7-9